Following are 19 T cell receptor beta chains from one sample sequenced in a study of Graves' ophthalmopathy and Graves' hyperthyroidism. RNA transcripts were the source from which TCR beta CDR3 regions were amplified. The first-round RT-PCR employed HTBI primers together with the Qiagen OneStep RT-PCR kit. A multiplex PCR was then performed as the second round. TCRdb independently ran MiXCR on the multiplex PCR reads; one entry per CDR3 protein. The table records 650,000 to 900,000 distinct CDR3 sequences, around 40% of them present only once. Sequencing was performed on peripheral blood. The source of these receptors is an adult man with Graves' ophthalmopathy.

The chain joins TRBV29-1 to TRBJ1-2, with 9 positions matching TRBD1. Unmatched junction bases numbered 16, after V lost 4 bases and J lost 10 bases. CDR3 length: 15 residues. Germline V gene sequence: CDR1 SQVTM, CDR2 ANQGSEA. CDR3 loop: CSVVQDRGRHELYTF. DNA of the CDR3: TGCAGCGTTGTTCAGGACAGGGGTAGACACGAGCTCTACACCTTC.

This clonotype has just a few counts. The chain recombines TRBV9 with TRBJ1-6; 8 nucleotides agree with TRBD1. The CDR3 extends over 15 amino acids. Trimming took 4 bases from V and 7 from J; bases not matched to a gene: 7. Germline V CDR1 and CDR2: SGDLS, YYNGEE. This CDR3 is CASSQGQGQNSPLHF. Here the CDR3 DNA reads TGTGCCAGCAGCCAAGGACAGGGCCAGAATTCACCCCTCCACTTT.

This chain joins TRBV6-6 and TRBJ2-7, with TRBD2 matching over 11 bases. There are 14 residues in the CDR3. Germline values: CDR1 MNHNY, CDR2 SVGAGI (reference sequence). Unmatched junction bases numbered 6, after V lost 6 bases and J lost 5 bases. In DNA form, the CDR3 reads TGTGCCAGCAGCTTGCAACTAGCGGGGGACGAGCAGTACTTC. Protein sequence: CASSLQLAGDEQYF.

This clonotype was counted between two and nine times. J is TRBJ1-2 and V is TRBV2; 7 bases fit TRBD1. Trimming at V came to 6 bases and at J to 8 bases, leaving 12 bases not matched to a gene. Germline values: CDR1 SNHLY, CDR2 FYNNEI. The CDR3 extends over 14 amino acids. The CDR3 DNA sequence: TGTGCCAGCAGGTTTGACAGGGTTCCCGTCGGCTACACCTTC. Translated, it gives CASRFDRVPVGYTF.

This clonotype has just a few counts. The chain carries TRBV19 and TRBJ2-7; D may be TRBD1 or TRBD2 (7 bases each). Germline V gene lookup returns CDR1 LNHDA and CDR2 SQIVND (reference sequence). Trimming stripped 3 bases from V and 1 base from J, with 13 bases between. CDR3 size: 15 residues. The CDR3 sequence is CASSIQGEGSYEQYF. CDR3 bases: TGTGCCAGTAGTATCCAGGGGGAGGGTTCCTACGAGCAGTACTTC.

The chain links TRBV20-1 to TRBJ2-2; 9 bases fit TRBD1. J gave up 1 base and V 3 bases, and 6 bases lay outside the gene matches. Germline CDR1 reads DFQATT; CDR2 reads SNEGSKA (reference sequence). This CDR3 is built from 16 residues. CDR3 sequence: CSARGQGSVNTGELFF. The CDR3 coding sequence is TGCAGTGCTAGGGGACAGGGAAGTGTGAACACCGGGGAGCTGTTTTTT.

Note on this clonotype: The junction does not match germline at one end; this may be a read error. The CDR3 here is CASSYLGQGKYEQYF. CDR3 DNA: TGTGCCAGCAGTTACCTCGGGCAGGGGAAATACGAGCAGTACTTC. The genes are TRBV10-3 and TRBJ2-7; D is possibly TRBD1 (6 bases). Germline V gene data show CDR1 as ENHRY and CDR2 as SYGVKD. The CDR3 is 15 residues long.

This clonotype was counted only a few times. The chain carries TRBV25-1 and TRBJ1-4; 7 bases map to TRBD1. Trimming took 5 bases from V and 5 from J; bases not matched to a gene: 8. The CDR3 has 15 residues. Germline V lookup: CDR1 MGHDK, CDR2 SYGVNS. The CDR3 protein is CASSYRGGPNEKLFF. Here the CDR3 DNA reads TGTGCCAGCAGTTACAGGGGAGGGCCGAATGAAAAACTGTTTTTT.

The chain carries TRBV29-1 and TRBJ1-1; 9 bases are shared with TRBD1. The length of the CDR3 is 12 residues. With V trimmed by 5 bases and J by 8 bases, 6 bases remained unmatched. The germline V gene encodes CDR1 SQVTM and CDR2 ANQGSEA. The CDR3 DNA reads as TGCAGCGTTCACCGAGGGACAGGGGAAGCTTTCTTT. This sequence encodes CSVHRGTGEAFF.

This clonotype was observed many times. The rearrangement joins TRBV7-2 to TRBJ1-2; D remains ambiguous. With 2 bases removed from V and 6 bases from J, the gap between germline ends came to 7 bases. The CDR3 consists of 12 residues. Germline V gene lookup returns CDR1 SGHTA and CDR2 FQGNSA. The CDR3 protein is CASSLRVDGYTF. The CDR3 DNA reads TGTGCCAGCAGCTTAAGGGTGGATGGCTACACCTTC.

This clonotype was detected many times. This rearrangement joins TRBV9 to TRBJ1-6; tentative D call: TRBD1 (5 bases). This CDR3 contains 15 residues. Germline V gene lookup returns CDR1 SGDLS and CDR2 YYNGEE. The V and J ends lost 2 bases and 6 bases respectively, with 12 bases between them. CDR3 amino acids: CASSVRGASNSPLHF. The CDR3 DNA follows: TGTGCCAGCAGCGTCCGGGGCGCCAGTAATTCACCCCTCCACTTT.

This clonotype was detected ten times or more. V usage is TRBV29-1 and J usage is TRBJ2-2; tentative D call: TRBD2 (6 bases). V was clipped by 2 bases and J by 8 bases, with 9 bases between them. The CDR3 is 12 residues long. Germline assignment: CDR1 SQVTM and CDR2 ANQGSEA. The CDR3 spells CSVERRAGELFF. CDR3 DNA: TGCAGCGTTGAACGGAGGGCGGGGGAGCTGTTTTTT.

This chain connects TRBV10-3 to TRBJ1-3; unclear D gene. CDR3 length: 12 amino acids. Germline CDR1 reads ENHRY; CDR2 reads SYGVKD. The V end was cut by 2 bases, the J end by 7 bases, with 6 bases between. The CDR3 DNA is TGTGCCATCAGTGAGGAGGTGAACACCATATATTTT. This encodes CAISEEVNTIYF.

In this sample, this clonotype turned up a few times. The V and J genes are TRBV7-8 and TRBJ2-2, with D uncertain. The CDR3 sequence is 18 residues long. Germline loops: CDR1 SGHVS, CDR2 FQNEAQ. The V end lost 5 bases, the J end lost 0 bases, and 19 bases lay between the germline ends. In DNA form, the CDR3 reads TGTGCCAGCAGCCTCCGCCTCGCGGTTACCCCGAACACCGGGGAGCTGTTTTTT. Translation gives CASSLRLAVTPNTGELFF.

There are a few counts of this clonotype. The chain carries TRBV6-1 and TRBJ1-5, with D tentatively TRBD1 (6 bases). Germline CDR1 reads MNHNS; CDR2 reads SASEGT. V was cut by 4 bases and J by 3 bases, with 16 bases left in between. The CDR3 sequence is 16 residues long. The CDR3: CASSALGGGDNQPQHF. As DNA, the CDR3 is TGTGCCAGCAGTGCCCTCGGGGGGGGCGACAATCAGCCCCAGCATTTT.

This clonotype was seen more than once but under ten times. The rearrangement uses TRBV24-1 and TRBJ1-5; 7 positions agree with TRBD1. Germline assignment: CDR1 KGHDR and CDR2 SFDVKD. This CDR3 contains 14 residues. The V segment lost 11 bases and the J segment 3 bases; nucleotides outside the gene matches: 9. The CDR3 DNA reads TGTGCCAGCAGGGACACAGGGGACAATCAGCCCCAGCATTTT. Translating gives CASRDTGDNQPQHF.

The count of this clonotype is one. The V gene is TRBV20-1, the J gene TRBJ2-5; TRBD2 agrees at 9 bases. This CDR3 is 15 amino acids long. Germline CDR1 reads DFQATT; CDR2 reads SNEGSKA (reference sequence). V was clipped by 6 bases and J by 2 bases; unmatched bases: 10. The DNA for the CDR3 is TGCAGTGCCCCTAGCGGGACAGCGATACAAGAGACCCAGTACTTC. Its protein product is CSAPSGTAIQETQYF.

This clonotype has more than one count but fewer than ten. The chain employs TRBV5-4 and TRBJ1-5; possibly TRBD1 for D (5 bases). V lost 4 bases, J lost 2 bases, and 16 bases lay in between. Germline lookup yields CDR1 SGHNT and CDR2 YYREEE (reference sequence). The CDR3 is 16 amino acids. The CDR3 nucleotides read TGTGCCAGCAGCCAAGGGCCTGAACAGGGCAATCAGCCCCAGCATTTT. As protein: CASSQGPEQGNQPQHF.

This clonotype was observed many times. The V gene is TRBV20-1, the J gene TRBJ2-7; a weak D match, TRBD2 (6 bases). Germline CDR1 is DFQATT and CDR2 is SNEGSKA (reference sequence). CDR3 length: 13 amino acids. CDR3 in amino acids: CSVLISGDAEQYF. For the CDR3, the DNA is TGCAGCGTGTTAATTTCGGGAGACGCTGAGCAGTACTTC.